The 10 T cell receptor beta chains listed next were all sequenced from one sample in a study of shared clonotypes between healthy human individuals. TCRdb keeps only in-frame clones here, not all; method: immunoSEQ multiplex PCR. Of over 2,000,000 clones in the sample, approximately 92% were seen once. Selected positively for CCR7 and CD45RO-negative, naive CD8 cells excluded terminally differentiated effector memory CD45RA+ cells. Specimen: naive CD8+ T cells from PBMCs. These receptors all come from a young man in good health. Some clones in this sample may be carry-over from other donors' samples.

With regard to this clone: Other DNA sequences in this specimen translate into the identical CDR3. The chain has TRBV4-1 and TRBJ1-1; the D gene is possibly TRBD1 (6 bases). CDR3 length: 13 residues. The germline gives CDR1 MGHRA, CDR2 YSYEKL. Deletions cut 4 bases from V and 1 base from J, with 7 bases between. CDR3 amino acids: CASSPTGNTEAFF. DNA for the CDR3: TGCGCCAGCAGCCCGACAGGGAACACTGAAGCTTTCTTT.

The chain carries TRBV9 and TRBJ2-7; D possibly corresponds to TRBD1 (5 bases). Looked up from germline, CDR1 is SGDLS and CDR2 is YYNGEE. V was shortened by 4 bases and J by 0 bases, with 11 bases between the two germline ends. The length of the CDR3 is 14 residues. CDR3 sequence reads: CASSPDKISYEQYF. Written as DNA, the CDR3 is TGTGCCAGCAGCCCGGACAAGATCTCCTACGAGCAGTACTTC.

V gene TRBV13 combines with J gene TRBJ2-3; 8 bases agree with TRBD2. Germline CDR1 PRHDT, CDR2 FYEKMQ (reference sequence). The V segment lost 6 bases and the J segment 11 bases; nucleotides outside the gene matches: 7. CDR3 length: 12 residues. The DNA for the CDR3 is TGTGCCAGCAGACCCGGGAGGGCCCTGCAGTATTTT. It specifies CASRPGRALQYF. Combining the CDR3 with reference TRBV13 and TRBJ2-3 gives the whole variable domain AAGVIQSPRHLIKEKRETATLKCYPIPRHDTVYWYQQGPGQDPQFLISFYEKMQSDKGSIPDRFSAQQFSDYHSELNMSSLELGDSALYFCASRPGRALQYFGPGTRLTVL.

Comment on this clone: This specimen includes other DNA sequences encoding the same CDR3. The chain carries TRBV27 and TRBJ1-5; TRBD1 is a possible D gene (5 bases). V was shortened by 2 bases and J by 2 bases, with 7 bases between the two germline ends. The CDR3 is 14 amino acids. Germline V gene lookup returns CDR1 MNHEY and CDR2 SMNVEV (reference sequence). The CDR3 loop is CASSLRGGNQPQHF. CDR3 nucleotide sequence: TGTGCCAGCAGTTTAAGAGGGGGCAATCAGCCCCAGCATTTT.

V and J are TRBV6-5 and TRBJ1-3; the D gene is possibly TRBD1 (5 bases). The CDR3 consists of 14 residues. The germline gives CDR1 MNHEY, CDR2 SVGAGI. V was pared by 6 bases and J by 2 bases, with 11 bases between. The CDR3 nucleotides read TGTGCCAGCAGGCTGACAGAAACTGGAAACACCATATATTTT. It specifies CASRLTETGNTIYF.

For this clone: Distinct nucleotide sequences in the sample also encode this CDR3. The chain carries TRBV27 and TRBJ2-3; TRBD2 is a possible D gene (6 bases). This CDR3 contains 14 residues. The germline V gene has CDR1 MNHEY and CDR2 SMNVEV (reference sequence). V was clipped by 3 bases and J by 0 bases, with 7 bases between them. In DNA, the CDR3 is TGTGCCAGCAGTTTTGGGGGGAGCACAGATACGCAGTATTTT. Translation gives CASSFGGSTDTQYF.

This chain links TRBV4-1 with TRBJ2-7; possibly TRBD1 for D (7 bases). V gave up 4 bases and J gave up 0 bases, with 13 bases separating them. Per the germline V gene, CDR1 is MGHRA and CDR2 is YSYEKL. The CDR3 is made up of 15 amino acids. The CDR3 coding sequence is TGCGCCAGCAGCCTGCGGGGACAGAGCTCCTACGAGCAGTACTTC. Protein product: CASSLRGQSSYEQYF.

Note on this clone: At the DNA level, this CDR3 is encoded by other sequences in the same sample as well. This chain connects TRBV9 to TRBJ2-3, with 9 bases matching TRBD2. The CDR3 has 15 residues. Per the germline V gene, CDR1 is SGDLS and CDR2 is YYNGEE. V shed 4 bases and J 0 bases; nucleotides not matched to a gene: 3. The CDR3 coding sequence is TGTGCCAGCAGCCTAGCGGGGACTAGCACAGATACGCAGTATTTT. It specifies CASSLAGTSTDTQYF.

The chain links TRBV6-1 to TRBJ2-7, with D perhaps assigned TRBD1 or TRBD2 (5 bases each). CDR3 size: 19 residues. Trimming removed 0 bases at V and 3 bases at J, with 24 bases between. Germline CDR1 and CDR2: MNHNS and SASEGT. The CDR3 sequence: CASSEARAQGAGGFYEQYF. As DNA, the CDR3 is TGTGCCAGCAGTGAAGCGCGCGCCCAGGGTGCCGGCGGGTTCTACGAGCAGTACTTC.

This chain's CDR3 is CASSLRRGNTGELFF. The CDR3 nucleotides are TGTGCCAGCAGCTTACGCAGGGGGAACACCGGGGAGCTGTTTTTT. The gene calls are TRBV7-9 and TRBJ2-2; the D gene is possibly TRBD1 (6 bases). With 2 bases removed from V and 1 base from J, the gap between germline ends came to 8 bases. The CDR3 has 15 amino acids. CDR1 and CDR2 from the germline V gene are SEHNR and FQNEAQ (reference sequence).